The rows below give T cell receptor beta chains drawn from one sample of a study of blood T cell repertoires in COVID-19. Assay: immunoSEQ multiplex PCR; the TCRdb copy retains only in-frame clones and omits some. The profile shows 300,000 to 500,000 clones, approximately 88% of them singletons. The sample taken for sequencing was PBMCs or T cells enriched from blood (not recorded which). All receptors derive from a woman aged 30 to 39 with acute COVID-19. Both conserved end residues are part of each CDR3. The D gene is left open where the match is weak. Clone size is stated in some rows and not others, as once, few, many or a class when expanded.

cdr3_aa cdr3_nt j_call clone_size d_call v_call
CAISDPTGTGGNTIYF TGTGCCATCAGTGATCCGACAGGGACCGGTGGAAACACCATATATTTT TRBJ1-3 - TRBD1 TRBV10-3
CSVGGPGGTEAFF TGCAGCGTTGGCGGTCCCGGGGGCACTGAAGCTTTCTTT TRBJ1-1 - - TRBV29-1
CASSFTGWPSYEQYF TGTGCCAGCAGCTTTACAGGGTGGCCGTCCTACGAGCAGTACTTC TRBJ2-7 - - TRBV5-6
CASSTDRWEQYF TGTGCCAGCAGTACGGACAGGTGGGAGCAGTACTTC TRBJ2-7 - TRBD1 TRBV6-2/TRBV6-3
CASSVGQGVGYTF TGTGCCAGCAGCGTAGGTCAGGGGGTTGGCTACACCTTC TRBJ1-2 - TRBD1 TRBV9
CASSLETLALQGRQFF TGTGCCAGCAGCTTAGAAACGCTAGCCCTACAAGGTCGGCAGTTCTTC TRBJ2-1 - - TRBV7-9
CASSVGQGDNSPLHF TGTGCCAGCTCAGTCGGACAGGGGGATAATTCACCCCTCCACTTT TRBJ1-6 - TRBD1 TRBV18
CASSHEAGGNEQFF TGCGCCAGCAGCCACGAGGCCGGGGGGAATGAGCAGTTCTTC TRBJ2-1 - TRBD2 TRBV4-3
CASSRGPGQEYLGTGELFF TGTGCCAGTAGCAGGGGTCCGGGACAGGAGTATTTGGGCACCGGGGAGCTGTTTTTT TRBJ2-2 - TRBD1 TRBV19
CASSRQGRDNNEQFF TGTGCCAGCAGCCGTCAGGGGAGGGACAACAATGAGCAGTTCTTC TRBJ2-1 - - TRBV7-3
CASSYDSTYGYTF TGTGCCAGCAGTTACGACAGCACCTATGGCTACACCTTC TRBJ1-2 - - TRBV6-5
CAITGGHEQYF TGTGCCATCACCGGCGGGCACGAGCAGTACTTC TRBJ2-7 - - TRBV10-3
CASSVEEESPLHF TGTGCCAGCAGCGTAGAGGAGGAGTCACCCCTCCACTTT TRBJ1-6 - - TRBV9
CASPWGRGSGELFF TGTGCCAGTCCTTGGGGCAGGGGATCCGGGGAGCTGTTTTTT TRBJ2-2 - - TRBV19
CASSKPRDRDGVGADTQYF TGTGCCAGCAGCAAACCCCGGGACAGGGACGGGGTTGGGGCAGATACGCAGTATTTT TRBJ2-3 - TRBD1 TRBV7-2
CASSQGTAGRSGNTIYF TGTGCCAGCAGCCAAGGAACCGCAGGCCGCTCTGGAAACACCATATATTTT TRBJ1-3 - - TRBV3-1/TRBV3-2
CASSPGGVVYGYTF TGTGCCAGCAGTCCAGGGGGAGTTGTATATGGCTACACCTTC TRBJ1-2 - TRBD1 TRBV6-2/TRBV6-3
CASTPGGAGELFF TGTGCCAGCACCCCAGGGGGGGCCGGGGAGCTGTTTTTT TRBJ2-2 - - TRBV6-2/TRBV6-3
CASSKGEGLAGGPQQFF TGTGCCAGCAGTAAAGGGGAGGGACTAGCGGGGGGGCCCCAGCAGTTCTTC TRBJ2-1 few TRBD2 TRBV2
CASRQTGKGYTF TGTGCCAGCAGACAGACAGGGAAGGGCTACACCTTC TRBJ1-2 - TRBD1 TRBV28
CASSLGRVAGGWFF TGTGCCAGCAGCTTAGGTCGAGTAGCGGGGGGGTGGTTCTTC TRBJ2-1 - TRBD2 TRBV7-2
CASSYSGTSSGNTIYF TGCGCCAGCAGCTATTCCGGGACATCCTCTGGAAACACCATATATTTT TRBJ1-3 - - TRBV5-1
CASSQGLAYNEQFF TGTGCCAGCAGCCAGGGACTAGCGTACAATGAGCAGTTCTTC TRBJ2-1 - TRBD2 TRBV11-3
CASSKRGWGNEQFF TGTGCCAGCAGCAAAAGGGGTTGGGGCAATGAGCAGTTCTTC TRBJ2-1 - - TRBV3-1/TRBV3-2
CASSQTSGGRSRLQETQYF TGTGCCAGCAGCCAGACTAGCGGGGGGCGCTCACGCCTTCAAGAGACCCAGTACTTC TRBJ2-5 - TRBD2 TRBV5-6